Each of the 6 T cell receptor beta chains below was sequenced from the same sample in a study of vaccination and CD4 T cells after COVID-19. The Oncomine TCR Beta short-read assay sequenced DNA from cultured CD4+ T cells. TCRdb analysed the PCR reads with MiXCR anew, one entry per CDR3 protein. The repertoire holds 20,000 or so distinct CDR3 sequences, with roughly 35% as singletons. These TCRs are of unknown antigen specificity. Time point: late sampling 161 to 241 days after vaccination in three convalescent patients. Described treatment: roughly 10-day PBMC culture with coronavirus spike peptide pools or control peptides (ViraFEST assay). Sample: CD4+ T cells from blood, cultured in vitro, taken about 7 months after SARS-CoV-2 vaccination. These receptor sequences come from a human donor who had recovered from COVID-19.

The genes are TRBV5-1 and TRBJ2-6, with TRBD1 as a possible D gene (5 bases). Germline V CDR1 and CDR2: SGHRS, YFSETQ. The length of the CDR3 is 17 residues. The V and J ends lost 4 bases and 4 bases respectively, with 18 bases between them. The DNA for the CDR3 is TGCGCCAGCAGCCCGAACCCTCAGGGCTCCGGGGCCAACGTCCTGACTTTC. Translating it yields CASSPNPQGSGANVLTF. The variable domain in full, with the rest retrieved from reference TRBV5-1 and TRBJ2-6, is KAGVTQTPRYLIKTRGQQVTLSCSPISGHRSVSWYQQTPGQGLQFLFEYFSETQRNKGNFPGRFSGRQFSNSRSEMNVSTLELGDSALYLCASSPNPQGSGANVLTFGAGSRLTVL.

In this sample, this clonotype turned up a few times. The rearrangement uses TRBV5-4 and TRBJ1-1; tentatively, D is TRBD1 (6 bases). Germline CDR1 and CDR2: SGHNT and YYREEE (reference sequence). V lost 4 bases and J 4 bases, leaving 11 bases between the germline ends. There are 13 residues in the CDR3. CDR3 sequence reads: CASSPQGRTEAFF. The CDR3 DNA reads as TGTGCCAGCAGCCCTCAGGGGCGCACTGAAGCTTTCTTT.

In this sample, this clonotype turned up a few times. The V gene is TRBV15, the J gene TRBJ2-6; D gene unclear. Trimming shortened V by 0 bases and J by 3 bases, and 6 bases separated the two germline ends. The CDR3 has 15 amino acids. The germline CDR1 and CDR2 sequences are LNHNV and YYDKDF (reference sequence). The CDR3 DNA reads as TGTGCCACCAGCAGAGATCGGGTTGGGGCCAACGTCCTGACTTTC. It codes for CATSRDRVGANVLTF.

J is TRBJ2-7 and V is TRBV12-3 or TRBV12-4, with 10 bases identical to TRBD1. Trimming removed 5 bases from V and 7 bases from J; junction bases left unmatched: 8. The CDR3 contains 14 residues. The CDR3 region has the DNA TGTGCCAGCAGTATAAGACAGGGGGCTGGGGAGCAGTACTTC. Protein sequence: CASSIRQGAGEQYF.

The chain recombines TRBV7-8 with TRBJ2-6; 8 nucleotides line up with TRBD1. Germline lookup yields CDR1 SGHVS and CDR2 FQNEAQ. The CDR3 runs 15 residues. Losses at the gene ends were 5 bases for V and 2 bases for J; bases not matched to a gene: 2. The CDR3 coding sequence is TGTGCCAGCAGCCGGACAGGGCCTGGGGCCAACGTCCTGACTTTC. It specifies CASSRTGPGANVLTF.

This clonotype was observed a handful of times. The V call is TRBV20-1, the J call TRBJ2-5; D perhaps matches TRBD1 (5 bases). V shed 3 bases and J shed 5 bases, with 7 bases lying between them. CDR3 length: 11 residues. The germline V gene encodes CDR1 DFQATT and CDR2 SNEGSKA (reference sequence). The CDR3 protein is CSASRAETQYF. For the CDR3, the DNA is TGCAGTGCTAGCAGGGCGGAGACCCAGTACTTC.